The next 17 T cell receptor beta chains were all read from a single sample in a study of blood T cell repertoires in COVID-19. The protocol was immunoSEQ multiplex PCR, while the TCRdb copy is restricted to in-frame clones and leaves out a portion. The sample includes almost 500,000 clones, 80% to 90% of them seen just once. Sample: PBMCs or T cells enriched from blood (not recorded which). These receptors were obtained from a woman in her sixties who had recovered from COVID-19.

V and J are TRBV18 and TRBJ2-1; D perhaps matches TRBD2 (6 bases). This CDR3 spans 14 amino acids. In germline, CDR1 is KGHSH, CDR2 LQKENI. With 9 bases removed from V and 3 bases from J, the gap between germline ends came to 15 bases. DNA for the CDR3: TGTGCCAGTTTACGCGGGGAAGTCTACAATGAGCAGTTCTTC. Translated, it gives CASLRGEVYNEQFF.

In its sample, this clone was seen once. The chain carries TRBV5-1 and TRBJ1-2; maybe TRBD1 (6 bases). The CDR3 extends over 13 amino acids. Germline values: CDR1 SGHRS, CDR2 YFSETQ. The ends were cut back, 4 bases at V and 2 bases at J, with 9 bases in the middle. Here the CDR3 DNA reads TGCGCCAGCAGCGTGGACAGAAACTATGGCTACACCTTC. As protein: CASSVDRNYGYTF.

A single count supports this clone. CDR3: CATEEGTGGNQPQHF. CDR3 coding DNA: TGTGCCACCGAAGAGGGGACAGGGGGCAATCAGCCCCAGCATTTT. The chain joins TRBV24-1 to TRBJ1-5; 10 bases line up with TRBD1. Trimming removed 9 bases from V and 2 bases from J; junction bases left unmatched: 6. The CDR3 has 15 residues. Germline V gives CDR1 KGHDR, CDR2 SFDVKD.

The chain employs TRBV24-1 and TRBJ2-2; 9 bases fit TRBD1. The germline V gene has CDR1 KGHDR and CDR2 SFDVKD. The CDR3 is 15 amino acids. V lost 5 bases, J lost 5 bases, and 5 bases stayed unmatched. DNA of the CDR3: TGTGCCACCAGTGCCCCGGGACAGGGAACCGGGGAGCTGTTTTTT. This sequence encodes CATSAPGQGTGELFF.

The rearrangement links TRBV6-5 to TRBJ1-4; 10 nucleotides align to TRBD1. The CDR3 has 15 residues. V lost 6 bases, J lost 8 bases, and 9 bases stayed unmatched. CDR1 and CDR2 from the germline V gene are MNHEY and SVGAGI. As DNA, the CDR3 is TGTGCCAGCAGCCGCTCCCGGGACAGGGGCGAAAAACTGTTTTTT. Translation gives CASSRSRDRGEKLFF.

In nucleotides, the CDR3 is TGTGCCAGCAGCCGGGAATCGAACACCGGGGAGCTGTTTTTT. Its protein product is CASSRESNTGELFF. The rearrangement uses TRBV6-4 and TRBJ2-2; TRBD2 might be the D (5 bases). The CDR3 loop spans 14 amino acids. The ends were cut back, 6 bases at V and 0 bases at J, with 8 bases in the middle. Germline CDR1 is MRHNA and CDR2 is SNTAGT.

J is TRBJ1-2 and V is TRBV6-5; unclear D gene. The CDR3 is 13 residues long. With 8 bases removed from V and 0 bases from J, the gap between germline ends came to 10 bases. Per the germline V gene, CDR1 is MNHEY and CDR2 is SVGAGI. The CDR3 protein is CASGFTANYGYTF. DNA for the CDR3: TGTGCCAGCGGATTTACAGCTAACTATGGCTACACCTTC.

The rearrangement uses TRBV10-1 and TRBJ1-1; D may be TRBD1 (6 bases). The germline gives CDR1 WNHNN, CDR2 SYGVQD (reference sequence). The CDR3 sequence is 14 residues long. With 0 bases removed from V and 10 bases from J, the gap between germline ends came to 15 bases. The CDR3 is CASSESAGARRAFF. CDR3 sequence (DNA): TGCGCCAGCAGTGAGTCAGCGGGGGCGCGGAGAGCTTTCTTT.

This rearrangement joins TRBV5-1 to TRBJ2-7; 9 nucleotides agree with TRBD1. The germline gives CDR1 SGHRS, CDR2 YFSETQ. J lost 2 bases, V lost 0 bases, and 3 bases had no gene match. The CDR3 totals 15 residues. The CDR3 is CASSLVQGAAYEQYV. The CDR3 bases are TGCGCCAGCAGCTTGGTACAGGGGGCCGCCTACGAGCAGTACGTC.

The CDR3 bases are TGTGCCAGCAGTGATGACAGGGGAGGTAATCAGCCCCAGCATTTT. Its translation: CASSDDRGGNQPQHF. The V call is TRBV2, the J call TRBJ1-5; 8 bases fit TRBD1. The V gene end was trimmed by 3 bases and the J gene end by 4 bases; junction bases not matched to a gene: 5. The CDR3 is 15 residues long. Germline lookup yields CDR1 SNHLY and CDR2 FYNNEI.

The CDR3 DNA reads TGTGCCAGCAGCAAAGGCGGGACAGACCACGGCTACACCTTC. As protein: CASSKGGTDHGYTF. This rearrangement joins TRBV21-1 to TRBJ1-2; the tabulated D call, TRBD1, remains unverified against the DNA. TRBV21-1 is termed a pseudogene. The CDR3 contains 14 residues.

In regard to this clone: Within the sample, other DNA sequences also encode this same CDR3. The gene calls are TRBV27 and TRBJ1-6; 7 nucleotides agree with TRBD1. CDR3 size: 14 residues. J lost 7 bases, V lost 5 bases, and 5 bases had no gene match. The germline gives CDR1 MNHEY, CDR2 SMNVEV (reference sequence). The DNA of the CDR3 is TGTGCCAGCAGTCCTGGACAGGCGAATTCACCCCTCCACTTT. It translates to CASSPGQANSPLHF.

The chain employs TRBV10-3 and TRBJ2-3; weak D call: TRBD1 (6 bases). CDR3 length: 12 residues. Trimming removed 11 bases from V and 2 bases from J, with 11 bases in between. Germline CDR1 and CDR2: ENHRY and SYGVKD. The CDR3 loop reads CAARGPTDTQYF. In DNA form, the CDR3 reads TGTGCCGCCAGGGGTCCCACAGATACGCAGTATTTT.

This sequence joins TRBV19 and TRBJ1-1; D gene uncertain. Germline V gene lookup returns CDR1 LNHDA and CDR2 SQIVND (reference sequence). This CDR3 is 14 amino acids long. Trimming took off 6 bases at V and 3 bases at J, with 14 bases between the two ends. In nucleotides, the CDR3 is TGTGCCAGTAGGAGACACACCGGGGACACTGAAGCTTTCTTT. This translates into CASRRHTGDTEAFF. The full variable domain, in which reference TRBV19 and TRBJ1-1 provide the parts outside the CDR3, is DGGITQSPKYLFRKEGQNVTLSCEQNLNHDAMYWYRQDPGQGLRLIYYSQIVNDFQKGDIAEGYSVSREKKESFPLTVTSAQKNPTAFYLCASRRHTGDTEAFFGQGTRLTVV.

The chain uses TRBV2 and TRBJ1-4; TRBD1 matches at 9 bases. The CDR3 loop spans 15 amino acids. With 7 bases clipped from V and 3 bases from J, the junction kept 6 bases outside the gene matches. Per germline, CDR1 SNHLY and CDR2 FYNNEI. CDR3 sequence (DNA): TGTGCCAGCATGGGACAGGGCCTGGCTAATGAAAAACTGTTTTTT. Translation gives CASMGQGLANEKLFF.

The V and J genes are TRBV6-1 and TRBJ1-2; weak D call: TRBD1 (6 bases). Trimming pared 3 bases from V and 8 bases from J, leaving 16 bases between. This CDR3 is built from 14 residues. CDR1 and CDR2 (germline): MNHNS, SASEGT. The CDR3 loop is CASSEGASKTGYTF. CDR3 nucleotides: TGTGCCAGCAGTGAGGGGGCCTCCAAGACAGGCTACACCTTC.

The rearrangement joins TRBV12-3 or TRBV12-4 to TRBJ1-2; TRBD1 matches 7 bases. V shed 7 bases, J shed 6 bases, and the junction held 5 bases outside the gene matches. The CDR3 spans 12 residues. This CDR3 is CASTLTGNGYTF. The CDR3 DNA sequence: TGTGCCAGCACCCTGACAGGGAATGGCTACACCTTC.